This T cell receptor (beta chain) was captured in a study of T cell responses to AZD1222 COVID-19 vaccine. Whole-study findings and limits: Regions 160-218 and 743-854 dominated among vaccine-associated CD4 TCRs spanning spike. Variant regions that are unmutated are reportedly the target of nearly half of spike-specific TCRs. The sample set comprised mostly white British donors with more females, and clonal diversity was possibly underestimated.

Here immunoSEQ multiplex PCR was the method, and the copy in TCRdb shows in-frame clones only, minus some. The sample lists 150,000 or so clones; about 89% were seen once. With respect to this clone: Its antigen is unidentified.

The V and J ends lost 2 bases and 5 bases respectively, with 15 bases between them. Looked up from germline, CDR1 is KGHSH and CDR2 is LQKENI. The CDR3 extends over 15 amino acids. Sequenced here: peripheral blood, sampled 28 days after the second AZD1222 dose. This chain uses TRBV18 with TRBJ2-5; D is unresolved. This TCR was sampled from an adult who received the AZD1222 COVID-19 vaccine. CDR3 DNA: TGTGCCAGCTCACCATCCCCTCTGGCTGCGGAGACCCAGTACTTC. Residues: CASSPSPLAAETQYF. Combining the CDR3 with reference TRBV18 and TRBJ2-5 gives the whole variable domain NAGVMQNPRHLVRRRGQEARLRCSPMKGHSHVYWYRQLPEEGLKFMVYLQKENIIDESGMPKERFSAEFPKEGPSILRIQQVVRGDSAAYFCASSPSPLAAETQYFGPGTRLLVL.